This T cell receptor beta chain was sequenced during a study of response to subunit inactivated influenza vaccine. Unmatched junction bases numbered 20, after V lost 4 bases and J lost 0 bases. The CDR3 contains 21 residues. Looked up from germline, CDR1 is LGHDT and CDR2 is YNNKEL (reference sequence). TCRdb itself ran the RT-PCR reads through MiXCR, one entry per CDR3 protein. The profile shows almost 600,000 distinct CDR3 sequences, around 13% of them singletons. This clonotype was found a few times. The chain carries TRBV3-1 and TRBJ2-1; 8 bases are shared with TRBD2. The specimen comprised PBMCs from blood, sampled roughly 12 days after vaccination. The source is a man in his fifties or sixties who received an inactivated influenza vaccine. CDR3 sequence reads: CASSLSASGGGPFSSYNEQFF. CDR3 nucleotide sequence: TGTGCCAGCAGCCTCTCAGCGAGCGGCGGGGGGCCATTCAGCTCCTACAATGAGCAGTTCTTC.